One sample yielded the 7 T cell receptor beta chains listed below, sequenced in a study of shared clonotypes between healthy human individuals. The assay was immunoSEQ multiplex PCR, and TCRdb's table has in-frame clones only and misses some. Of under 1,100,000 clones listed, more than 65% are singletons. The sequenced material came from memory CD4+ T cells sorted from blood. This sample's subset: CD45RA-negative fraction. The source of these receptors is a man aged 18 to 30 in good health.

This clone has just a few counts. The V gene is TRBV30, the J gene TRBJ1-5, with D tentatively TRBD1 (6 bases). V dropped 5 bases and J dropped 4 bases, with 12 bases sitting between them. CDR3 size: 13 residues. Germline CDR1 is GTSNPN and CDR2 is SVGIG (reference sequence). In nucleotides, the CDR3 is TGTGCCTGGGAACAGGGACCGAATCAGCCCCAGCATTTT. Translating it yields CAWEQGPNQPQHF.

The V gene is TRBV30, the J gene TRBJ1-5; D is perhaps TRBD1 (5 bases). This CDR3 is 15 amino acids long. Germline V gene data show CDR1 as GTSNPN and CDR2 as SVGIG (reference sequence). V dropped 2 bases and J dropped 3 bases, with 14 bases sitting between them. The CDR3 DNA is TGTGCCTGGAGTCTCGGGACGTCGGACAATCAGCCCCAGCATTTT. Its protein product is CAWSLGTSDNQPQHF.

The chain uses TRBV5-6 and TRBJ1-1, with D hard to call. CDR1 is SGHDT, CDR2 YYEEEE, per germline. The CDR3 contains 13 residues. V was clipped by 0 bases and J by 6 bases, with 9 bases between them. The CDR3 sequence: CASSLEGVPEAFF. The DNA for the CDR3 is TGTGCCAGCAGCTTGGAGGGAGTCCCTGAAGCTTTCTTT.

The chain couples TRBV6-1 to TRBJ2-3, with D possibly matching TRBD1 (6 bases). There are 16 residues in the CDR3. Trimming removed 2 bases from V and 4 bases from J, with 16 bases in between. Germline loops: CDR1 MNHNS, CDR2 SASEGT. The CDR3 spells CASSETVYRVPDTQYF. CDR3 coding DNA: TGTGCCAGCAGTGAAACGGTTTACAGGGTTCCAGATACGCAGTATTTT.

The chain is built from TRBV7-3 and TRBJ2-3; D possibly corresponds to TRBD2 (6 bases). The CDR3 is 15 residues long. V lost 4 bases to trimming and J lost 9 bases, with 20 bases between them. The germline V gene encodes CDR1 SGHTA and CDR2 FQGTGA. The CDR3: CASSSGDFATGTQYF. The DNA for the CDR3 is TGTGCCAGCAGCTCTGGGGACTTTGCCACGGGGACGCAGTATTTT.

This clone came up a few times. J is TRBJ1-1 and V is TRBV2; TRBD1 aligns across 7 bases. Losses at the gene ends were 6 bases for V and 1 base for J; bases not matched to a gene: 5. This CDR3 is 14 amino acids long. Germline loops: CDR1 SNHLY, CDR2 FYNNEI. Written as DNA, the CDR3 is TGTGCCAGCAGGGGAAGGACAGGGAACACTGAAGCTTTCTTT. It is translated as CASRGRTGNTEAFF.

In its sample, this clone was seen a few times. This chain connects TRBV28 to TRBJ2-1; possible D gene TRBD1, 6 bases. The CDR3 length is 17 residues. Trimming took off 5 bases at V and 3 bases at J, with 20 bases between the two ends. Germline V gene sequence: CDR1 MDHEN, CDR2 SYDVKM. DNA for the CDR3: TGTGCCAGCAGTCGCTACAGGTTCCAGGGGCTCTACAATGAGCAGTTCTTC. It specifies CASSRYRFQGLYNEQFF.